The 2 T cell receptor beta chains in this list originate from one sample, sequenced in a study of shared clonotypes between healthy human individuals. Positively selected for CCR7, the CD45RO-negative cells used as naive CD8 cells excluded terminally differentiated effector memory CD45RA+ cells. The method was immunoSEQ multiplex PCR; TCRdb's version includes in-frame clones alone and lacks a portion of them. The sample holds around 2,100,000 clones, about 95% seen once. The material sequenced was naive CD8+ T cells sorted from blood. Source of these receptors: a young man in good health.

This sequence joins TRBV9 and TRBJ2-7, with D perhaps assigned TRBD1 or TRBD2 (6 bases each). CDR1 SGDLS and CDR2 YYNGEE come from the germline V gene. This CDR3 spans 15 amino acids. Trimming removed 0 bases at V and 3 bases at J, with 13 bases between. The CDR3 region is CASSVEVGGGYEQYF. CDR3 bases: TGTGCCAGCAGCGTAGAAGTCGGAGGGGGCTACGAGCAGTACTTC.

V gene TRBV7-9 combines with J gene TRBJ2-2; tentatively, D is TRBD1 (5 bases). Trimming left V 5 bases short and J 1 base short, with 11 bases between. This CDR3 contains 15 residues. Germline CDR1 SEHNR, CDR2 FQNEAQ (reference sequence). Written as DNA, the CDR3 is TGTGCCAGCAGCCCTCCCAGGGAGAACACCGGGGAGCTGTTTTTT. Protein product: CASSPPRENTGELFF.